This is a list of T cell receptor beta chains from one sample in a study of control samples from healthy donors and cancer patients. Measured with immunoSEQ multiplex PCR; TCRdb has only the in-frame clones, and not every one. The sample lists fewer than 120,000 clones, around nine tenths occurring once. Material: PBMCs. Receptors originate from a woman aged 55-70 years with lung cancer. The CDR3 runs from the conserved cysteine through the conserved F or W. Fields, in order: J gene, D gene, V gene, clone size, CDR3 protein, CDR3 DNA. The D gene is left open where the match is weak. A row's size may be missing; if present it is once, few, many or a size class.

>TRBJ1-2|.|TRBV3-1/TRBV3-2|.
CASSQVPYSNYGYTF
TGTGCCAGCAGCCAAGTACCGTACTCTAACTATGGCTACACCTTC
>TRBJ1-1|TRBD1|TRBV5-1|.
CASSPGTGNTEAFF
TGCGCCAGCAGCCCGGGGACAGGGAACACTGAAGCTTTCTTT
>TRBJ2-2|.|TRBV11-1|.
CASSLGGGGNGELFF
TGTGCCAGCAGCTTAGGCGGGGGCGGAAACGGGGAGCTGTTTTTT
>TRBJ1-2|.|TRBV9|.
CASSVEQGQGYTF
TGTGCCAGCAGCGTAGAGCAGGGACAAGGCTACACCTTC
>TRBJ1-5|.|TRBV6-6|.
CASSYSRGRQPQHF
TGTGCCAGCAGTTACTCGAGGGGGAGACAGCCCCAGCATTTT
>TRBJ1-1|.|TRBV10-3|.
CAISEGAARNTEAFF
TGTGCCATCAGTGAGGGGGCGGCCAGGAACACTGAAGCTTTCTTT
>TRBJ2-2|TRBD2|TRBV27|.
CASSFGREYAGELFF
TGTGCCAGCAGTTTCGGGCGGGAGTATGCCGGGGAGCTGTTTTTT
>TRBJ1-4|.|TRBV5-4|.
CASSFGAANEKLFF
TGTGCCAGCAGCTTTGGGGCCGCAAATGAAAAACTGTTTTTT
>TRBJ1-1|.|TRBV6-1|.
CASSEVYSLNTEAFF
TGTGCCAGCAGTGAAGTTTACTCCTTGAACACTGAAGCTTTCTTT
>TRBJ2-1|TRBD2|TRBV30|once
CAWSTGEGYNEQFF
TGTGCCTGGAGTACGGGGGAGGGGTACAATGAGCAGTTCTTC
>TRBJ1-1|.|TRBV14|few
CASSQEGARGEDTEAFF
TGTGCCAGCAGCCAAGAGGGGGCACGAGGGGAAGACACTGAAGCTTTCTTT
>TRBJ2-7|.|TRBV5-4|once
CASSLRQAGEQYF
TGTGCCAGCAGCTTGAGGCAGGCGGGCGAGCAGTACTTC
>TRBJ1-1|.|TRBV5-1|.
CASSPTGFNTEAFF
TGCGCCAGCAGCCCCACAGGGTTCAACACTGAAGCTTTCTTT
>TRBJ2-1|.|TRBV7-2|.
CASSLTPNRVNEQFF
TGTGCCAGCAGCTTAACACCCAATAGGGTCAATGAGCAGTTCTTC
>TRBJ2-5|TRBD2|TRBV6-6|.
CASSRTGVAGGPETQYF
TGTGCCAGCAGTCGAACCGGGGTAGCGGGGGGGCCTGAGACCCAGTACTTC
>TRBJ1-6|TRBD1|TRBV15|.
CATSSTTGGDSPLHF
TGTGCCACCAGCAGCACGACAGGGGGTGATTCACCCCTCCACTTT
>TRBJ2-2|.|TRBV24-1|.
CATSVGGRTNTGELFF
TGTGCCACCAGTGTGGGGGGAAGAACGAACACCGGGGAGCTGTTTTTT
>TRBJ1-1|.|TRBV6-5|once
CASSAVETEVKAFF
TGTGCCAGCAGCGCAGTAGAGACTGAGGTGAAAGCTTTCTTT
>TRBJ1-1|.|TRBV27|.
CASSPAGALGGTEAFF
TGTGCCAGCAGTCCTGCGGGAGCCCTAGGGGGCACTGAAGCTTTCTTT
>TRBJ2-5|TRBD1|TRBV5-1|.
CASSLTGASQETQYF
TGCGCCAGCAGTCTCACAGGGGCTTCCCAAGAGACCCAGTACTTC
>TRBJ1-5|.|TRBV29-1|.
CSVDLAVANQPQHF
TGCAGCGTTGACTTGGCAGTAGCCAATCAGCCCCAGCATTTT
>TRBJ2-2|TRBD2|TRBV6-6|.
CASSGAGGTGELFF
TGTGCCAGCTCGGGGGCGGGGGGCACCGGGGAGCTGTTTTTT
>TRBJ1-3|.|TRBV18|.
CASSPGWQGTSGNTIYF
TGTGCCAGCTCACCAGGTTGGCAGGGGACCTCTGGAAACACCATATATTTT
>TRBJ1-2|.|TRBV19|once
CASGGVGTMNYGYTF
TGTGCCAGTGGGGGGGTAGGCACAATGAACTATGGCTACACCTTC
>TRBJ1-1|TRBD1|TRBV2|once
CASSGDRVRTEAFF
TGTGCCAGCAGTGGGGACAGGGTCAGGACTGAAGCTTTCTTT
>TRBJ2-1|.|TRBV19|.
CASSIRGTLSYNEQFF
TGTGCCAGTAGTATAAGGGGCACGTTGAGCTACAATGAGCAGTTCTTC
>TRBJ2-2|.|TRBV7-9|.
CASSLGSLRGPRDTGELFF
TGTGCCAGCAGCTTAGGGTCGTTGCGGGGGCCCAGAGACACCGGGGAGCTGTTTTTT
>TRBJ1-3|.|TRBV9|.
CASSVAGVALSSGNTIYF
TGTGCCAGCAGCGTAGCAGGGGTAGCACTGAGCTCTGGAAACACCATATATTTT
>TRBJ1-1|TRBD1|TRBV20-1|.
CSALGQGETFF
TGCAGTGCTTTAGGACAGGGGGAAACTTTCTTT
>TRBJ2-7|.|TRBV21-1|.
CASSSGQANYEQYF
TGTGCCAGCAGCTCCGGACAGGCGAATTACGAGCAGTACTTC
>TRBJ1-1|TRBD1|TRBV30|.
CARTGGGTEAFF
TGTGCCCGTACAGGGGGGGGGACTGAAGCTTTCTTT
>TRBJ2-7|.|TRBV12-3/TRBV12-4|few
CASSPTGSYEQYF
TGTGCCAGCAGCCCCACAGGGTCCTACGAGCAGTACTTC
>TRBJ1-2|TRBD1|TRBV9|.
CASSVARQGAFGGYTF
TGTGCCAGCAGCGTAGCCCGCCAGGGGGCGTTCGGTGGCTACACCTTC
>TRBJ2-3|TRBD2|TRBV7-2|.
CASSWTSGGAVDTQYF
TGTGCCAGCAGCTGGACTAGCGGGGGGGCGGTAGATACGCAGTATTTT
>TRBJ2-1|TRBD2|TRBV11-3|few
CASSFPGTSGSSSYNEQFF
TGTGCCAGCAGCTTCCCCGGGACTAGCGGCAGTAGCTCCTACAATGAGCAGTTCTTC
>TRBJ2-3|.|TRBV5-1|once
CASSLELADTQYF
TGCGCCAGCAGCTTGGAGCTAGCAGATACGCAGTATTTT
>TRBJ2-5|.|TRBV11-2|.
CASSLSETQYF
TGTGCCAGCAGCTTATCAGAGACCCAGTACTTC
>TRBJ2-3|.|TRBV11-1|.
CASSLESLTDTQYF
TGTGCCAGCAGCTTAGAGAGTCTCACAGATACGCAGTATTTT
>TRBJ1-1|.|TRBV7-9|.
CASSLGRIQRDTEAFF
TGTGCCAGCAGCTTAGGAAGAATCCAGAGGGACACTGAAGCTTTCTTT
>TRBJ1-1|.|TRBV7-8|.
CASSLGHSLPEAFF
TGTGCCAGCAGTCTCGGACATTCCCTCCCTGAAGCTTTCTTT
>TRBJ2-5|TRBD2|TRBV6-1|.
CASSEGGGQETQYF
TGTGCCAGCAGTGAAGGGGGGGGTCAAGAGACCCAGTACTTC
>TRBJ2-7|.|TRBV3-1/TRBV3-2|.
CASSQDGSSYEQYF
TGTGCCAGCAGCCAAGATGGCAGCTCCTACGAGCAGTACTTC
>TRBJ2-1|TRBD1|TRBV19|.
CASSIIGQGVPNEQFF
TGTGCCAGTAGTATCATTGGACAGGGGGTCCCCAATGAGCAGTTCTTC
>TRBJ2-7|.|TRBV15|.
CATSIGGASSYEQYF
TGTGCCACCAGCATTGGGGGGGCGAGCTCCTACGAGCAGTACTTC
>TRBJ1-2|.|TRBV28|.
CASIGGGQNYGYTF
TGTGCCAGCATCGGCGGAGGACAGAACTATGGCTACACCTTC
>TRBJ2-7|TRBD1|TRBV6-5|.
CASSRDRGQYEQYF
TGTGCCAGCAGTAGGGACAGGGGGCAGTACGAGCAGTACTTC
>TRBJ1-1|.|TRBV19|few
CASSDDTVYTEAFF
TGTGCCAGTAGTGACGATACAGTTTACACTGAAGCTTTCTTT
>TRBJ1-1|.|TRBV7-6|.
CASSLGWTENTEAFF
TGTGCCAGCAGCTTAGGGTGGACAGAGAACACTGAAGCTTTCTTT
>TRBJ1-1|TRBD1|TRBV6-5|.
CASSETGAHTEAFF
TGTGCCAGCAGCGAGACAGGGGCGCACACTGAAGCTTTCTTT
>TRBJ2-1|TRBD2|TRBV19|.
CASSIERTSVSYNEQFF
TGTGCCAGTAGTATAGAGCGGACTAGCGTTTCCTACAATGAGCAGTTCTTC
>TRBJ2-1|.|TRBV19|.
CASSIARGNEQFF
TGTGCCAGTAGTATAGCCCGGGGCAATGAGCAGTTCTTC
>TRBJ2-7|.|TRBV4-1|.
CASSQGVQNYEQYF
TGCGCCAGCAGCCAAGGAGTCCAGAACTACGAGCAGTACTTC
>TRBJ2-7|.|TRBV15|.
CATSRDDAHYEQYF
TGTGCCACCAGCAGAGATGACGCTCATTACGAGCAGTACTTC
>TRBJ2-2|TRBD1|TRBV24-1|.
CATKGQGNTGELFF
TGTGCCACCAAGGGACAGGGCAACACCGGGGAGCTGTTTTTT
>TRBJ1-2|TRBD1|TRBV5-6|.
CASSYQGANGYTF
TGTGCCAGCAGCTACCAGGGGGCGAATGGCTACACCTTC
>TRBJ2-7|.|TRBV4-1|.
CASSRRGGGSYEQYF
TGCGCCAGCAGCCGTAGGGGCGGCGGCTCCTACGAGCAGTACTTC
>TRBJ1-2|TRBD1|TRBV6-6|.
CASRLHRGYGYTF
TGTGCCAGCAGGCTGCACAGGGGGTATGGCTACACCTTC